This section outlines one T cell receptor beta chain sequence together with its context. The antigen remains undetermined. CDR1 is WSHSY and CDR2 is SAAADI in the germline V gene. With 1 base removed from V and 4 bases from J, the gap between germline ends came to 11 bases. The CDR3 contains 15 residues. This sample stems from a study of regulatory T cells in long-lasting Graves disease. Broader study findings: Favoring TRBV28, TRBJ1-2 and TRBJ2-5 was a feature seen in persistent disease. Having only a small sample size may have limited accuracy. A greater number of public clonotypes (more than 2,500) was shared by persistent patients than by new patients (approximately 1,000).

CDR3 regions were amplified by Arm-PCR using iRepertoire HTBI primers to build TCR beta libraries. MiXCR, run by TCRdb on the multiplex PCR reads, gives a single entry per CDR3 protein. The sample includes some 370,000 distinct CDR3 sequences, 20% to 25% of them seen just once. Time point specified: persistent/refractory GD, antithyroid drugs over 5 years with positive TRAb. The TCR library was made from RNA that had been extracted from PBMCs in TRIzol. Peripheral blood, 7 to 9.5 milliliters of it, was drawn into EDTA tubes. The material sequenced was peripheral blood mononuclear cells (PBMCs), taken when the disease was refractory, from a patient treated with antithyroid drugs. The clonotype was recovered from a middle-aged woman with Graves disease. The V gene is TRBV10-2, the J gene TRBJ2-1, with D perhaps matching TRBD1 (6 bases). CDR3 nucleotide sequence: TGCGCCAGCAGTGAGTTAGGGGGAACGTACAATGAGCAGTTCTTC. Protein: CASSELGGTYNEQFF.